Listed below are T cell receptor beta chains from one sample, sequenced in a study of blood T cell repertoires in COVID-19. TCRdb's table, derived via immunoSEQ multiplex PCR, lists solely in-frame clones and lacks some. The sample contains hundreds of thousands of clones, roughly 90% of which appear only once. Sequencing was performed on PBMCs or T cells enriched from blood (not recorded which). These receptors all come from a woman in her thirties who had been exposed to COVID-19. Both conserved end residues are part of each CDR3. A D gene is named only where the DNA matches it firmly. Expanded clones are given a class, and other clones once, few, many or no size at all.

clone_size	v_call	d_call	j_call	cdr3_aa	cdr3_nt
NA	TRBV7-6	NA	TRBJ1-2	CASSLAPGNYGYTF	TGTGCCAGCAGCTTAGCTCCCGGGAACTATGGCTACACCTTC
NA	TRBV6-5	NA	TRBJ1-2	CASSPQGDYGYTF	TGTGCCAGCAGTCCACAGGGTGACTATGGCTACACCTTC
NA	TRBV29-1	TRBD1	TRBJ1-1	CSVVPRTGVPNWDTEAFF	TGCAGCGTTGTTCCCCGGACAGGGGTCCCCAATTGGGACACTGAAGCTTTCTTT
NA	TRBV10-1	NA	TRBJ1-2	CARSATSRINYGYTF	TGCGCCAGGAGCGCAACTAGCCGGATTAACTATGGCTACACCTTC
NA	TRBV19	TRBD2	TRBJ2-1	CASRDGGLTGIYNEQFF	TGTGCCAGTAGGGACGGGGGGTTGACCGGGATTTACAATGAGCAGTTCTTC
NA	TRBV4-2	NA	TRBJ1-4	CASSQGMPARGGSEKLFF	TGTGCCAGCAGCCAAGGGATGCCGGCGCGCGGGGGTAGTGAAAAACTGTTTTTT
NA	TRBV11-2	TRBD1	TRBJ2-7	CASSRGTGGSYEQYF	TGTGCCAGCAGCAGAGGGACAGGGGGCTCCTACGAGCAGTACTTC
NA	TRBV7-6	NA	TRBJ1-1	CASSATGNTEAFF	TGTGCCAGCAGCGCGACAGGGAACACTGAAGCTTTCTTT
NA	TRBV6-1	TRBD1	TRBJ1-2	CASSDPSRTGGAGYTF	TGTGCCAGCAGTGATCCATCCAGGACAGGGGGCGCGGGCTACACCTTC
NA	TRBV14	TRBD1	TRBJ2-5	CASSQGAEQETQYF	TGTGCCAGCAGTCAGGGGGCGGAACAAGAGACCCAGTACTTC
few	TRBV27	NA	TRBJ1-2	CASRRPGLTEDGYTF	TGTGCCAGCAGGCGCCCCGGCCTTACGGAGGATGGCTACACCTTC
NA	TRBV30	TRBD2	TRBJ2-3	CAWSLGGASTDTQYF	TGTGCCTGGAGTCTCGGGGGGGCCAGTACAGATACGCAGTATTTT
NA	TRBV24-1	NA	TRBJ2-2	CATSDPAQGRTGELFF	TGTGCCACCAGTGATCCCGCCCAGGGGCGCACCGGGGAGCTGTTTTTT
NA	TRBV27	NA	TRBJ1-2	CASSLRWGVEGYTF	TGTGCCAGCAGCCTGAGGTGGGGGGTTGAAGGCTACACCTTC
NA	TRBV2	NA	TRBJ2-3	CASSEASSGADTQYF	TGTGCCAGCAGCGAGGCCTCATCCGGGGCAGATACGCAGTATTTT
NA	TRBV11-2	NA	TRBJ1-4	CASSRDILEKLFF	TGTGCCAGCAGCCGGGACATTCTTGAAAAACTGTTTTTT
NA	TRBV4-1	NA	TRBJ2-1	CASSQVDIISYNEQFF	TGCGCCAGCAGCCAAGTAGACATCATCTCCTACAATGAGCAGTTCTTC
NA	TRBV3-1/TRBV3-2	NA	TRBJ2-1	CASSLNLAVHNEQFF	TGTGCCAGCAGCCTTAACTTAGCGGTCCACAATGAGCAGTTCTTC
once	TRBV6-2/TRBV6-3	TRBD2	TRBJ2-3	CASSYSSAGVTDTQYF	TGTGCCAGCAGTTACTCGTCAGCGGGGGTCACAGATACGCAGTATTTT
NA	TRBV29-1	NA	TRBJ2-7	CSVEDRGGVNEQYF	TGCAGCGTTGAAGATCGAGGGGGGGTCAACGAGCAGTACTTC
NA	TRBV15	TRBD1	TRBJ1-5	CATSVPGQINQPQHF	TGTGCCACCAGCGTTCCGGGACAGATCAATCAGCCCCAGCATTTT
NA	TRBV19	TRBD1	TRBJ2-2	CASSIYGQGAHTGELFF	TGTGCCAGTAGTATTTACGGCCAGGGGGCTCACACCGGGGAGCTGTTTTTT
NA	TRBV19	TRBD1	TRBJ1-1	CASSMGPGQGVTEAFF	TGTGCCAGTAGTATGGGTCCCGGACAGGGGGTGACTGAAGCTTTCTTT
NA	TRBV6-5	NA	TRBJ2-3	CASSHPSADTQYF	TGTGCCAGCAGTCACCCTAGCGCGGATACGCAGTATTTT
NA	TRBV19	TRBD1	TRBJ2-1	CASSIERQGAAFF	TGTGCCAGTAGTATAGAAAGACAGGGGGCTGCGTTCTTC
few	TRBV6-1	TRBD1	TRBJ2-3	CASSERNRGTDTQYF	TGTGCCAGCAGTGAGAGAAACAGGGGTACAGATACGCAGTATTTT
NA	TRBV6-5	NA	TRBJ1-6	CASRDFTSTNSPLHF	TGTGCCAGCAGGGACTTCACCTCCACTAATTCACCCCTCCACTTT
once	TRBV7-9	NA	TRBJ2-1	CASSFRSEQFF	TGTGCCAGCAGCTTTCGTAGTGAGCAGTTCTTC
NA	TRBV7-9	NA	TRBJ2-3	CASSLGLTGASTDTQYF	TGTGCCAGCAGCTTAGGGTTGACAGGCGCTAGCACAGATACGCAGTATTTT
NA	TRBV27	TRBD1	TRBJ1-1	CASSVTGGNTEAFF	TGTGCCAGCAGTGTTACAGGGGGGAACACTGAAGCTTTCTTT
NA	TRBV29-1	TRBD1	TRBJ2-4	CSVDAGTGSKNIQYF	TGCAGCGTTGATGCTGGGACAGGGTCCAAAAACATTCAGTACTTC
NA	TRBV7-2	TRBD1	TRBJ1-5	CASSSLGTGGLNQPQHF	TGTGCCAGCAGTTCCCTCGGGACAGGGGGCCTTAATCAGCCCCAGCATTTT
NA	TRBV10-1	TRBD1	TRBJ2-1	CASSPAGQKGANEQFF	TGCGCCAGCAGCCCCGCCGGGCAAAAGGGGGCCAATGAGCAGTTCTTC
NA	TRBV10-3	TRBD1	TRBJ1-2	CAITSGQGPYGYTF	TGTGCCATCACATCCGGACAGGGCCCCTATGGCTACACCTTC
NA	TRBV7-3	NA	TRBJ1-3	CASSPSRGGSGNTIYF	TGTGCCAGCAGCCCCTCGAGGGGGGGGTCTGGAAACACCATATATTTT
NA	TRBV20-1	TRBD1	TRBJ2-3	CSASTGQGLKGTDTQYF	TGCAGTGCTAGTACGGGACAGGGGCTAAAGGGTACAGATACGCAGTATTTT
NA	TRBV19	NA	TRBJ1-1	CASSPGGRGGTEAFF	TGTGCCAGTAGTCCCGGGGGGAGGGGCGGCACTGAAGCTTTCTTT
NA	TRBV19	NA	TRBJ1-1	CASSFMQGRQGNTEAFF	TGTGCCAGTAGTTTCATGCAGGGAAGGCAGGGGAACACTGAAGCTTTCTTT
NA	TRBV4-1	NA	TRBJ2-3	CASSGSGLGSDTQYF	TGCGCCAGCAGCGGGTCAGGGTTAGGTTCGGATACGCAGTATTTT
NA	TRBV5-6	NA	TRBJ2-3	CASSLGPGGADTQYF	TGTGCCAGCAGCTTGGGACCGGGGGGCGCAGATACGCAGTATTTT
NA	TRBV5-1	TRBD2	TRBJ2-3	CASSLRLAGGRLDTQYF	TGCGCCAGCAGCTTGCGGCTAGCGGGGGGGCGATTAGATACGCAGTATTTT
NA	TRBV5-1	NA	TRBJ2-3	CASSLAEVADTQYF	TGCGCCAGCAGCTTGGCCGAGGTCGCAGATACGCAGTATTTT
few	TRBV19	NA	TRBJ2-7	CASSRDKGREQYF	TGTGCCAGTAGTCGGGACAAGGGTCGCGAGCAGTACTTC